A selection of T cell receptor beta chains follows, all from one sample in a study of spatial heterogeneity in lung cancer. TCRdb processed the 5' RACE reads anew with MiXCR; each CDR3 protein has one entry. This sample yields some 10,000 distinct CDR3 sequences, of which 5.1% are seen a single time; around 11% belongs to the top ten. The sequenced sample was lung tumor tissue, obtained at surgery. Every receptor here comes from a male donor with early-stage non-small cell lung cancer. CDR3s include the opening cysteine and the closing phenylalanine or tryptophan. Each record gives: CDR3 length, V gene, D gene, CDR3 protein. D genes are given only for firm matches.

length: 12; V: TRBV11-2; D: NA; CDR3: CASSSGNTEAFF
length: 14; V: TRBV19; D: NA; CDR3: CASRTGTENQPQHF
length: 13; V: TRBV11-1; D: TRBD1; CDR3: CASSTDRGIEAFF
length: 14; V: TRBV20-1; D: TRBD1; CDR3: CSARVAGGAYGYTF
length: 13; V: TRBV27; D: NA; CDR3: CASSFGRGVEQYF
length: 17; V: TRBV7-2; D: NA; CDR3: CASSLVSGEGTTNTQYF
length: 13; V: TRBV10-3; D: TRBD1; CDR3: CAIRDRAHTEAFF
length: 17; V: TRBV7-9; D: TRBD1; CDR3: CASSPKVGQGLYYEQYF
length: 14; V: TRBV10-2; D: NA; CDR3: CASRVSLFRNTIYF
length: 12; V: TRBV3-1; D: NA; CDR3: CASSQVPPSQFF
length: 14; V: TRBV7-9; D: NA; CDR3: CASSAWQGENIQYF
length: 15; V: TRBV5-1; D: NA; CDR3: CASSLSGRTLETQYF
length: 13; V: TRBV6-5; D: NA; CDR3: CASSKLNPDRAFF
length: 15; V: TRBV20-1; D: TRBD1; CDR3: CSARTIRDRIYGYTF
length: 14; V: TRBV20-1; D: TRBD2; CDR3: CSARLAGGHDTQYF
length: 12; V: TRBV20-1; D: NA; CDR3: CSARGGGDEQFF
length: 15; V: TRBV20-1; D: NA; CDR3: CSASPGPLANYGYTF